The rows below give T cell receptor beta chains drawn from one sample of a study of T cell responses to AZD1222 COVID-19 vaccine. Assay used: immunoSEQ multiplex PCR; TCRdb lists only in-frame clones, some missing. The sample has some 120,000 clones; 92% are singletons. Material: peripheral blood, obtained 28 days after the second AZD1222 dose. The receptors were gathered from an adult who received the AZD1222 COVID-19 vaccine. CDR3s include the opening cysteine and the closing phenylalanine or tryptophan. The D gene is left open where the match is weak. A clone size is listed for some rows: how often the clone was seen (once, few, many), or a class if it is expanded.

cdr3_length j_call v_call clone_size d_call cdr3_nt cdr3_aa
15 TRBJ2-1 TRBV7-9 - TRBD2 TGTGCCAGCAGCTTAGCAGGGGAGGGCTACAATGAGCAGTTCTTC CASSLAGEGYNEQFF
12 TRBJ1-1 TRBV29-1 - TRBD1 TGCAGCGTTGACAGGGGGGGCACTGAAGCTTTCTTT CSVDRGGTEAFF
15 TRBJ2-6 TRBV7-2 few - TGTGCCAGCAGCTTAGGCCCGTCTGGGGCCAACGTCCTGACTTTC CASSLGPSGANVLTF
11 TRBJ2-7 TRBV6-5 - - TGTGCCAGCAGGGCGGGCTACGAGCAGTACTTC CASRAGYEQYF
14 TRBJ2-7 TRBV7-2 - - TGTGCCAGCAGCTTAATAGCAACCACCTACGAGCAGTACTTC CASSLIATTYEQYF
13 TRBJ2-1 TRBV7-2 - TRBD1 TGTGCCAGTGGACAGGCCTCCTACAATGAGCAGTTCTTC CASGQASYNEQFF
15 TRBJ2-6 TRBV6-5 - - TGTGCCAGCAGTTACGAGGGCTCCGGGGCCAACGTCCTGACTTTC CASSYEGSGANVLTF
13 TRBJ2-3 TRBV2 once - TGTGCCAGCAGTGATAGCATCTGGGGTACGCAGTATTTT CASSDSIWGTQYF
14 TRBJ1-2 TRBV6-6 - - TGTGCCAGCCTCCCATGGGAGGTCAACTATGGCTACACCTTC CASLPWEVNYGYTF
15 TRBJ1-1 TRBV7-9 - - TGTGCCAGCAGCTTAGCGCAGGGGAGGACCACTGAAGCTTTCTTT CASSLAQGRTTEAFF
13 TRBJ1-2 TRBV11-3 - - TGTGCCAGCAGCTTAGATGGGGGGAATGGCTACACCTTC CASSLDGGNGYTF
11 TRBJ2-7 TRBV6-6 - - TGTGCCAGCAGCCCTGGACAGGAGCAGTACTTC CASSPGQEQYF
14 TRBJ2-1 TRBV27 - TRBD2 TGTGCCAGCACGAGCGGGGTCCCCTACAATGAGCAGTTCTTC CASTSGVPYNEQFF
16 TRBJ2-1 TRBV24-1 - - TGTGCCACCAGTGATTTGCGCCAAAGCTCCTACAATGAGCAGTTCTTC CATSDLRQSSYNEQFF
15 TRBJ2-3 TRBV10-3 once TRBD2 TGTGCCACACTACCGGGACTAGCTGGGACAGATACGCAGTATTTT CATLPGLAGTDTQYF
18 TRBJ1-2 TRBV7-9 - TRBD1 TGTGCCAGCAGCCCTCAGCCGGGACAGGTAATCCAAAACTATGGCTACACCTTC CASSPQPGQVIQNYGYTF
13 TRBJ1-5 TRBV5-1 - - TGCGCCAGCAGCTTGGAAGGGTCTCAGCCCCAGCATTTT CASSLEGSQPQHF
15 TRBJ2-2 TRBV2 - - TGTGCCAGCAGTGCATCTAGCCCCGGGCATGGGGAGCTGTTTTTT CASSASSPGHGELFF
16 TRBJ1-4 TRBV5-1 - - TGCGCCAGCAGCTTGGGGACATCTACAACTAATGAAAAACTGTTTTTT CASSLGTSTTNEKLFF
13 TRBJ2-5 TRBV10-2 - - TGCGCCAGCAGTGAAATCTATGCGGAGACCCAGTACTTC CASSEIYAETQYF